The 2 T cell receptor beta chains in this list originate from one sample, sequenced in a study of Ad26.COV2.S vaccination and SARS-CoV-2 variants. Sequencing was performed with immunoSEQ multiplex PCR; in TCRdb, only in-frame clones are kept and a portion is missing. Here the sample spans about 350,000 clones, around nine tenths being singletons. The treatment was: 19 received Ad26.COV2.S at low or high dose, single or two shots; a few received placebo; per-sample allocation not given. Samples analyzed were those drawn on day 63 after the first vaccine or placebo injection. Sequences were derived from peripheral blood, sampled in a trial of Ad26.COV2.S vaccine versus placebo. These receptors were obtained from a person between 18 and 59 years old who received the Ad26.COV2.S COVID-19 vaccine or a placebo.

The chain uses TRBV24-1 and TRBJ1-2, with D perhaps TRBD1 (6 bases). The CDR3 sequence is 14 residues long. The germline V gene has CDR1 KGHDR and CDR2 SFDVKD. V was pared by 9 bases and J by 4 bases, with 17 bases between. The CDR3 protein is CATRGQNDPYGYTF. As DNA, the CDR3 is TGTGCCACCCGGGGACAAAACGACCCCTATGGCTACACCTTC.

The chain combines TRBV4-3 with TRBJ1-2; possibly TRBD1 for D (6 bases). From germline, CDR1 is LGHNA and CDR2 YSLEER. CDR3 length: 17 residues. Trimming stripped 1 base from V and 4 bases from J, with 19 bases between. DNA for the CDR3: TGCGCCAGCAGCCAAGTCGCACAGGGTAGTTCTACCTATGGCTACACCTTC. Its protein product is CASSQVAQGSSTYGYTF.